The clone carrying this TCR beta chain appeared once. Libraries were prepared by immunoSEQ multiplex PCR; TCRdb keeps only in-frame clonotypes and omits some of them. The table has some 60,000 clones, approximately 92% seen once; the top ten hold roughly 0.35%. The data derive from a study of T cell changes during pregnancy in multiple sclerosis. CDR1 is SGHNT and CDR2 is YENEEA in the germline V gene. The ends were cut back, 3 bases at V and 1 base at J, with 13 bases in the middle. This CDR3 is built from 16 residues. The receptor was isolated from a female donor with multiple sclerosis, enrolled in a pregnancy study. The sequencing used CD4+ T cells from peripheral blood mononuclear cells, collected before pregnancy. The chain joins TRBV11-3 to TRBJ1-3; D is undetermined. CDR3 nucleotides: TGTGCCAGCAGCTTGGCAGGAATCGGATCTGGAAACACCATATATTTT. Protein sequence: CASSLAGIGSGNTIYF.